This entry lists 19 T cell receptor beta chains sequenced from one sample in a study of T cells in Graves' hyperthyroidism and ophthalmopathy. Amplified regions were TCR beta CDR3 sequences from RNA transcripts. Using the HTBI primer set, a first-round RT-PCR was run on the TCR CDR3. Each CDR3 protein gets one entry after TCRdb re-called the multiplex PCR reads with MiXCR. The table lists 550,000 to 600,000 distinct CDR3 sequences, 14% of them singletons. The sequenced material came from blood. The receptors were sampled from a woman aged 18-29 years with Graves' ophthalmopathy.

The chain recombines TRBV12-3 or TRBV12-4 with TRBJ1-6, with D possibly being TRBD1 (6 bases). This CDR3 has 16 residues. V was trimmed by 3 bases and J by 6 bases, leaving 15 bases between them. The CDR3 coding sequence is TGTGCCAGCAGTTTGGAACAGGGACCGGGTAATTCACCCCTCCACTTT. Its protein product is CASSLEQGPGNSPLHF.

In its sample, this clonotype was seen many times. The V and J genes are TRBV5-6 and TRBJ2-3; D ambiguous. The V end was cut by 4 bases, the J end by 0 bases, with 9 bases between. The CDR3 spans 14 residues. CDR1 is SGHDT, CDR2 YYEEEE, per germline. The CDR3 sequence is CASSTPGSTDTQYF. In DNA, the CDR3 is TGTGCCAGCAGCACTCCAGGAAGCACAGATACGCAGTATTTT.

J is TRBJ1-1 and V is TRBV20-1; tentative D call: TRBD1 (6 bases). The germline V and J ends were trimmed by 1 base and 1 base, with 10 bases remaining between them. This CDR3 contains 14 residues. The germline V gene encodes CDR1 DFQATT and CDR2 SNEGSKA (reference sequence). Here the CDR3 reads CSARVEGGNTEAFF. CDR3 in DNA: TGCAGTGCTAGAGTTGAAGGGGGGAACACTGAAGCTTTCTTT.

This clonotype was detected a few times. This CDR3 is CASSWRTSYEQYF. For the CDR3, the DNA is TGTGCCAGTAGTTGGCGGACCTCCTACGAGCAGTACTTC. This sequence joins TRBV19 and TRBJ2-7; D not resolved. CDR1 and CDR2 (germline): LNHDA, SQIVND (reference sequence). The CDR3 contains 13 residues. Trimming took 5 bases from V and 0 from J, leaving 8 bases between them.

V gene TRBV19 combines with J gene TRBJ1-5; D uncertain. The germline V gene has CDR1 LNHDA and CDR2 SQIVND (reference sequence). V was clipped by 3 bases and J by 3 bases, with 15 bases between them. This CDR3 is built from 16 residues. CDR3: CASSIFGVSFNQPQHF. Here the CDR3 DNA reads TGTGCCAGTAGTATCTTCGGGGTGAGTTTCAATCAGCCCCAGCATTTT.

This clonotype was seen repeatedly, ten times or more. The chain joins TRBV12-3 or TRBV12-4 to TRBJ2-2, with 16 bases matching TRBD2. V lost 4 bases, J lost 5 bases, and 13 bases stayed unmatched. The CDR3 length is 20 residues. The CDR3 sequence is CASSSGLAGGLSILTGELFF. The CDR3, as DNA: TGTGCCAGCAGTTCGGGACTAGCGGGAGGGCTCTCCATCTTAACCGGGGAGCTGTTTTTT.

The table lists this clonotype with many counts. V and J are TRBV24-1 and TRBJ2-1; the D gene is possibly TRBD1 (6 bases). Germline V lookup: CDR1 KGHDR, CDR2 SFDVKD. The CDR3 is made up of 13 amino acids. With 5 bases removed from V and 2 bases from J, the gap between germline ends came to 6 bases. As DNA, the CDR3 is TGTGCCACCAGTGGGGACACCTACAATGAGCAGTTCTTC. Encoded protein: CATSGDTYNEQFF.

The chain employs TRBV12-3 or TRBV12-4 and TRBJ1-1, with D perhaps TRBD1 (6 bases). The CDR3 is 17 residues long. The V and J ends lost 8 bases and 1 base respectively, with 23 bases between them. The CDR3 sequence is CASVDTVFRGENTEAFF. The CDR3 DNA reads as TGTGCCAGCGTGGATACCGTTTTCAGGGGCGAGAACACTGAAGCTTTCTTT.

As to this clonotype: An end of the junction differs from the germline gene, which may be a read error. The chain is built from TRBV13 and TRBJ2-5; 8 bases fit TRBD2. The CDR3 consists of 15 residues. Germline V CDR1 and CDR2: PRHDT, FYEKMQ (reference sequence). The CDR3 DNA is TGTGCCAGCAGCCTCGGGAGGGCCGTCCAAGAGGCCCAGTACTTC. Encoded protein: CASSLGRAVQEAQYF.

The chain has TRBV19 and TRBJ2-1, with D uncertain. Germline CDR1 and CDR2: LNHDA and SQIVND (reference sequence). The CDR3 runs 16 residues. With 3 bases removed from V and 3 bases from J, the gap between germline ends came to 15 bases. CDR3 sequence reads: CASSITLRALYNEQFF. CDR3 sequence (DNA): TGTGCCAGTAGTATCACCCTCCGTGCCCTCTACAATGAGCAGTTCTTC. Full variable domain (remainder filled in from reference TRBV19 and TRBJ2-1): DGGITQSPKYLFRKEGQNVTLSCEQNLNHDAMYWYRQDPGQGLRLIYYSQIVNDFQKGDIAEGYSVSREKKESFPLTVTSAQKNPTAFYLCASSITLRALYNEQFFGPGTRLTVL.

Concerning this clonotype: A much larger clonotype is one base distant, so this may be a read error. V is TRBV12-5 and J is TRBJ2-3, with 14 nucleotides matching TRBD2. This CDR3 contains 15 residues. CDR1 LGHNT and CDR2 FRNRAP come from the germline V gene. CDR3 amino acids: CASGPPGLAGGTRYF. The CDR3 DNA follows: TGTGCTAGTGGGCCCCCCGGACTAGCGGGAGGTACGCGGTATTTT.

Many counts were recorded for this clonotype. The chain employs TRBV20-1 and TRBJ2-1, with 11 bases matching TRBD2. This CDR3 has 16 residues. Germline V gene lookup returns CDR1 DFQATT and CDR2 SNEGSKA (reference sequence). V was clipped by 1 base and J by 4 bases; unmatched bases: 6. CDR3 coding DNA: TGCAGTGCTAGAGCCGCAGGACTAGCGGGTTACAATGAGCAGTTCTTC. Residues: CSARAAGLAGYNEQFF.

The genes are TRBV5-1 and TRBJ2-5; TRBD2 is a possible D gene (5 bases). Trimming took 4 bases from V and 0 from J, leaving 19 bases between them. The V gene's germline CDR1 is SGHRS and CDR2 YFSETQ. CDR3 length: 17 amino acids. CDR3 sequence (DNA): TGCGCCAGCAGCCCCCGACCGGGAACCCCGTACCAAGAGACCCAGTACTTC. This codes for CASSPRPGTPYQETQYF.

V usage is TRBV27 and J usage is TRBJ2-2, with D perhaps TRBD2 (6 bases). The CDR3 spans 14 residues. With 6 bases removed from V and 4 bases from J, the gap between germline ends came to 12 bases. Looked up from germline, CDR1 is MNHEY and CDR2 is SMNVEV (reference sequence). The CDR3 is CASRRERVTGELFF. Written as DNA, the CDR3 is TGTGCCAGCAGGCGAGAGCGGGTCACCGGGGAGCTGTTTTTT.

This chain links TRBV24-1 with TRBJ2-5; TRBD1 matches 9 bases. Germline V lookup: CDR1 KGHDR, CDR2 SFDVKD. The CDR3 consists of 16 residues. V lost 4 bases to trimming and J lost 4 bases; unmatched junction nucleotides: 9. The CDR3 DNA reads as TGTGCCACCAGTGAGGAAAGGACAGGGGAAGGAGAGACCCAGTACTTC. Translation gives CATSEERTGEGETQYF.

Many counts were recorded for this clonotype. The chain links TRBV6-6 to TRBJ2-4; D remains unclear. CDR3 length equals 15 residues. The germline V and J ends were trimmed by 0 bases and 1 base, with 7 bases remaining between them. Germline CDR1 reads MNHNY; CDR2 reads SVGAGI (reference sequence). The CDR3 region has the DNA TGTGCCAGCAGTTACTCGAGTAGGGCCAAAAACATTCAGTACTTC. It is translated as CASSYSSRAKNIQYF.

The table lists this clonotype with many counts. This chain uses TRBV7-6 with TRBJ2-7; D remains ambiguous. CDR1 and CDR2 from the germline V gene are SGHVS and FNYEAQ. The CDR3 is 14 residues long. Trimming removed 4 bases from V and 0 bases from J, with 10 bases in between. The CDR3 is CASSSLSASYEQYF. In nucleotides, the CDR3 is TGTGCCAGCAGCTCCCTCTCGGCCTCCTACGAGCAGTACTTC.

The rearrangement joins TRBV24-1 to TRBJ2-5; 10 nucleotides agree with TRBD2. The germline gives CDR1 KGHDR, CDR2 SFDVKD. V lost 3 bases, J lost 5 bases, and 5 bases stayed unmatched. There are 15 residues in the CDR3. DNA of the CDR3: TGTGCCACCAGTGATCCTAGCGGGAGTGGCGAGACCCAGTACTTC. Its protein product is CATSDPSGSGETQYF.

The genes are TRBV3-1 and TRBJ2-2; 15 bases are a match to TRBD2. Germline V lookup: CDR1 LGHDT, CDR2 YNNKEL (reference sequence). The CDR3 runs 17 residues. With 4 bases clipped from V and 5 bases from J, the junction kept 5 bases outside the gene matches. CDR3 region: CASSLGLAGGDTGELFF. The CDR3 bases are TGTGCCAGCAGCCTGGGACTAGCGGGAGGTGATACCGGGGAGCTGTTTTTT.